The entry below describes one TCR beta chain. Its antigen is unidentified. The sample comes from a study of cytomegalovirus exposure and HLA in healthy donors. Findings and limits, study-wide: Productive rates of about 87% or about 30% were seen for most TCR beta V segments in an earlier analysis. The study had only CMV serostatus as immune exposure information.

V lost 3 bases and J 2 bases, leaving 14 bases between the germline ends. Germline V gene sequence: CDR1 PRHDT, CDR2 FYEKMQ (reference sequence). The CDR3 sequence is 15 residues long. The PCR employed 60 Vbeta primers together with 13 Jbeta primers. Sequencing used immunoSEQ multiplex PCR; TCRdb keeps in-frame clones, though not all of them. The data contain about 200,000 clones, around 80% of them seen just once; the ten biggest clones take up 3.5% to 5%. The chain combines TRBV13 with TRBJ2-7, with D tentatively TRBD1 (5 bases). Sequencing input: PBMCs. The sequence derives from a young woman in good health and CMV-seropositive. CDR3: CASSFQGVGTYEQYF. The DNA for the CDR3 is TGTGCCAGCAGCTTCCAAGGGGTGGGGACCTACGAGCAGTACTTC.